Presented here are 10 T cell receptor beta chains from one specimen sequenced in a study of CD4+ T cells in melanoma (dated by TCRdb to between 2021 and 2022). Library method: the immunoSEQ multiplex PCR assay. TCRdb retrieved this table from immuneACCESS and kept in-frame rearrangements only. Not all clones are present; in checked studies, unresolved V genes account for under half, and no reason is known for the remainder. The sample data list some 13,000 clones, and about 80% of these were observed just once. The top ten clonotypes cover around a sixth of the sample. Sequenced sample: cells from a culture (not recorded whether cultured in vitro). Every receptor here comes from a human donor with melanoma.

This clone was observed a few times. This sequence joins TRBV19 and TRBJ1-4; 8 bases line up with TRBD1. The CDR3 length is 14 residues. In germline, CDR1 is LNHDA, CDR2 SQIVND (reference sequence). V was clipped by 7 bases and J by 5 bases; unmatched bases: 6. The DNA of the CDR3 is TGTGCCAGTAAAACGGGACAGGTCAATGAAAAACTGTTTTTT. Protein sequence: CASKTGQVNEKLFF.

The chain uses TRBV30 and TRBJ2-5, with D tentatively TRBD1 or TRBD2 (5 bases each). The germline CDR1 and CDR2 sequences are GTSNPN and SVGIG (reference sequence). Trimming removed 0 bases from V and 5 bases from J, with 16 bases in between. CDR3 length equals 15 residues. CDR3 DNA: TGTGCCTGGAGTGTAATGGGGACGGTCGAGGAGACCCAGTACTTC. Amino acid sequence: CAWSVMGTVEETQYF.

The J gene is TRBJ2-3, the V gene TRBV5-6, with 11 nucleotides matching TRBD2. Germline V lookup: CDR1 SGHDT, CDR2 YYEEEE. CDR3 length equals 16 residues. Losses at the gene ends were 2 bases for V and 4 bases for J; bases not matched to a gene: 6. CDR3 DNA: TGTGCCAGCAGCTTCGGGACTAGCGGCCTCGCAGATACGCAGTATTTT. This encodes CASSFGTSGLADTQYF.

The gene calls are TRBV7-3 and TRBJ1-2, with D possibly matching TRBD1 (5 bases). The CDR3 consists of 17 residues. V shed 3 bases and J shed 1 base, with 18 bases lying between them. Germline CDR1 is SGHTA and CDR2 is FQGTGA. CDR3 sequence: CASSFSWGDRFNYGYTF. The DNA for the CDR3 is TGTGCCAGCAGCTTTTCGTGGGGCGATAGGTTTAACTATGGCTACACCTTC.

V is TRBV5-6 and J is TRBJ2-2; 9 bases are a match to TRBD1. The V gene end was trimmed by 4 bases and the J gene end by 7 bases; junction bases not matched to a gene: 5. Germline CDR1 SGHDT, CDR2 YYEEEE. This CDR3 has 14 amino acids. The CDR3 loop is CASSQQGAGGELFF. The DNA for the CDR3 is TGTGCCAGCAGCCAACAGGGGGCAGGCGGGGAGCTGTTTTTT.

This chain joins TRBV27 and TRBJ1-6; TRBD1 might be the D (5 bases). CDR3 length: 13 residues. The V and J ends lost 4 bases and 9 bases respectively, with 10 bases between them. Per germline, CDR1 MNHEY and CDR2 SMNVEV (reference sequence). DNA for the CDR3: TGTGCCAGCAGTTCCCCCGGGGGTTCACCCCTCCACTTT. Encoded protein: CASSSPGGSPLHF.

This chain links TRBV7-3 with TRBJ1-6; D is perhaps TRBD1 (5 bases). This CDR3 region has 15 residues. V lost 5 bases to trimming and J lost 9 bases, with 17 bases between them. Germline V gene sequence: CDR1 SGHTA, CDR2 FQGTGA. CDR3 sequence: CASSLSGGGGSPLHF. The DNA of the CDR3 is TGTGCCAGCAGCCTCAGCGGAGGCGGGGGTTCACCCCTCCACTTT.

This clone has only one observation. The CDR3 DNA sequence: TGTGCCAGCAGCGTTGGGACGGCAAATTCACCCCTCCACTTT. This encodes CASSVGTANSPLHF. The chain combines TRBV9 with TRBJ1-6; D is perhaps TRBD1 (5 bases). The CDR3 totals 14 residues. V was clipped by 2 bases and J by 7 bases, with 10 bases between them. Looked up from germline, CDR1 is SGDLS and CDR2 is YYNGEE. The complete variable domain, with remaining parts taken from reference TRBV9 and TRBJ1-6, reads DSGVTQTPKHLITATGQRVTLRCSPRSGDLSVYWYQQSLDQGLQFLIQYYNGEERAKGNILERFSAQQFPDLHSELNLSSLELGDSALYFCASSVGTANSPLHFGNGTRLTVT.

J is TRBJ1-1 and V is TRBV10-3, with TRBD1 as a possible D gene (6 bases). V lost 0 bases, J lost 1 base, and 9 bases lay in between. Germline-derived CDR1 and CDR2 are ENHRY and SYGVKD. There are 15 residues in the CDR3. The CDR3 region has the DNA TGTGCCATCAGTGAGTCCGGGGGCCGGAACACTGAAGCTTTCTTT. Its translation: CAISESGGRNTEAFF.

The CDR3 loop is CASSPWEGSYNEQFF. In DNA form, the CDR3 reads TGTGCCAGCAGTCCCTGGGAGGGGTCCTACAATGAGCAGTTCTTC. The genes are TRBV27 and TRBJ2-1; the match to TRBD2 covers 7 bases. CDR1 MNHEY and CDR2 SMNVEV come from the germline V gene (reference sequence). The CDR3 length is 15 residues. The V gene end was trimmed by 5 bases and the J gene end by 1 base; junction bases not matched to a gene: 5.